This T cell receptor (beta chain) derives from a study of regulatory T cells in long-lasting Graves disease. About the study: Prior antithyroid drug treatment in newly diagnosed Graves' patients lasted under 3 months.

Documented time point: newly diagnosed GD, antithyroid drugs for less than 3 months. From RNA extracted from PBMCs, the TCR library was made. CDR3 regions were amplified by Arm-PCR using iRepertoire HTBI primers to build TCR beta libraries. Per the authors' pipeline: Across the samples, identification revealed around 65 TRBV and about 15 TRBJ segments. MiXCR was run by TCRdb on the multiplex PCR reads, yielding one entry per CDR3 protein. The V and J calls were determined by TCRdb, not by the authors. The sample has 240,000 or so distinct CDR3 sequences; 20% are singletons. This clonotype was detected ten times or more. Germline CDR1 is DFQATT and CDR2 is SNEGSKA (reference sequence). Losses at the gene ends were 5 bases for V and 7 bases for J; bases not matched to a gene: 4. The CDR3 has 13 residues.

The specimen was peripheral blood mononuclear cells (PBMCs), collected at new diagnosis, from a patient treated with antithyroid drugs. The sequence was collected from a female donor with Graves disease. The V and J genes are TRBV20-1 and TRBJ2-3; 12 bases map to TRBD2. This chain's CDR3 is CSASTSGRHTQYF. The CDR3 DNA reads as TGCAGTGCTTCGACTAGCGGGAGACATACGCAGTATTTT.